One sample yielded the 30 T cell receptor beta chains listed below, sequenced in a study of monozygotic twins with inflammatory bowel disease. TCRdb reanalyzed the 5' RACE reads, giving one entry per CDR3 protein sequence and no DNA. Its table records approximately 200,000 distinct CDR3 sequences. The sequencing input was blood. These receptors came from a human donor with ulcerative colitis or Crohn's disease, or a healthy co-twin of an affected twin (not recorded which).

This CDR3 reads CASSRTDYGYTF. This chain links TRBV5-6 with TRBJ1-2; TCRdb's D gene call, TRBD1, goes unchecked for lack of DNA. The CDR3 is 12 amino acids. Germline CDR1 is SGHDT and CDR2 is YYEEEE.

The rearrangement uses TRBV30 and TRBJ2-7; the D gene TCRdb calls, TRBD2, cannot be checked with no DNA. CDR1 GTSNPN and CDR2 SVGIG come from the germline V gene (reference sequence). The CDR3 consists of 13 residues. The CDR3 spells CAWSYGALIEQYF. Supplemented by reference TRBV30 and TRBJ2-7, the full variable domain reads SQTIHQWPATLVQPVGSPLSLECTVEGTSNPNLYWYRQAAGRGLQLLFYSVGIGQISSEVPQNLSASRPQDRQFILSSKKLLLSDSGFYLCAWSYGALIEQYFGPGTRLTVT.

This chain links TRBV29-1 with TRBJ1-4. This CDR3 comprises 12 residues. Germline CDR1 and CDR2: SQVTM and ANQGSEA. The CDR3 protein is CSVEGPAKKLFF. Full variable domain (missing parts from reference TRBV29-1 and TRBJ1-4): SAVISQKPSRDICQRGTSLTIQCQVDSQVTMMFWYRQQPGQSLTLIATANQGSEATYESGFVIDKFPISRPNLTFSTLTVSNMSPEDSSIYLCSVEGPAKKLFFGSGTQLSVL.

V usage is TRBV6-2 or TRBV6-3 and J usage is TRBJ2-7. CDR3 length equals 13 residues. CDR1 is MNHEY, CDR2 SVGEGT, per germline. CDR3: CASSSTVPYEQYF.

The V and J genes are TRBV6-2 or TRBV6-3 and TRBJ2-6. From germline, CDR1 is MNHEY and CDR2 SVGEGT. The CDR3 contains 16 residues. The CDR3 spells CASSFTQLSGANVLTF.

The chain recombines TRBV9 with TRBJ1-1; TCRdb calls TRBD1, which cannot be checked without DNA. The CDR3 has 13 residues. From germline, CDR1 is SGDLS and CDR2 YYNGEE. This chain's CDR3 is CASSPEGDTEAFF.

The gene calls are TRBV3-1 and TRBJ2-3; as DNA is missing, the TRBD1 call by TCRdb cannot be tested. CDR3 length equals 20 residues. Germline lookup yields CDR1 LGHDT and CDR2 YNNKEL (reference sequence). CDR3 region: CASSQGLGGERFPSTDTQYF.

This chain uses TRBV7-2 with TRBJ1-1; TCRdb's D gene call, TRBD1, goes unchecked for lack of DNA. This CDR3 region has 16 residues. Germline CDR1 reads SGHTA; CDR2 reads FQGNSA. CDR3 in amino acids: CASSLNTGTVNTEAFF.

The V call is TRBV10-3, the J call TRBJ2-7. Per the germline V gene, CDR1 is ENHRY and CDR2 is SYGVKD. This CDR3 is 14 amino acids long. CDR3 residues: CAISDGTHSYEQYF.

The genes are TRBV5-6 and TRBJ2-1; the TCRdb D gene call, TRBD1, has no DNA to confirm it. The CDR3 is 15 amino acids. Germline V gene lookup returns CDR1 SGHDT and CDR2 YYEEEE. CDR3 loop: CASSFGQNSYNEQFF.

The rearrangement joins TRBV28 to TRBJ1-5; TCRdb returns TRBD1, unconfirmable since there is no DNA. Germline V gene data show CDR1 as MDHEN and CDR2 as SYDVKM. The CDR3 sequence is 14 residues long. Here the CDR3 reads CASREGAGLQPQHF.

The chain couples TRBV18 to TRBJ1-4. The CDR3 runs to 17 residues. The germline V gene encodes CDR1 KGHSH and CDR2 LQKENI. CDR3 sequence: CASSPPDSPATNEKLFF. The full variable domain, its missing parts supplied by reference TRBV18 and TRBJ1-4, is NAGVMQNPRHLVRRRGQEARLRCSPMKGHSHVYWYRQLPEEGLKFMVYLQKENIIDESGMPKERFSAEFPKEGPSILRIQQVVRGDSAAYFCASSPPDSPATNEKLFFGSGTQLSVL.

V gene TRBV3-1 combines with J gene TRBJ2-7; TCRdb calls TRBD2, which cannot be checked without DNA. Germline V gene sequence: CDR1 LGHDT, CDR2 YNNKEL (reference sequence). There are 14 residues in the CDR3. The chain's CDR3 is CASSPRLGVYEQYF.

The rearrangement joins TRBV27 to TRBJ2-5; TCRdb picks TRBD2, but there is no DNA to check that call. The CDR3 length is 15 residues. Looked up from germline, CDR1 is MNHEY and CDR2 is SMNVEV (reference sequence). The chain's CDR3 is CASRPGTSGLETQYF.

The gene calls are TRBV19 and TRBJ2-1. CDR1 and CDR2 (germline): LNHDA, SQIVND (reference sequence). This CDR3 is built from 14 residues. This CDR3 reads CASRTRSSYNEQFF.

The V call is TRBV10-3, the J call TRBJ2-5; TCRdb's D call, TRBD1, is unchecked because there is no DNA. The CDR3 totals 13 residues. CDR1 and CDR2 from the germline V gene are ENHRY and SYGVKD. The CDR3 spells CAINSGIQETQYF.

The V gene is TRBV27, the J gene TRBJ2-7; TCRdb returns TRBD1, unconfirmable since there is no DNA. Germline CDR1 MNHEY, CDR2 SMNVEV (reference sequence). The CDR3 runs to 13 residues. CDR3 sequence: CASSFPGEGKQYF.

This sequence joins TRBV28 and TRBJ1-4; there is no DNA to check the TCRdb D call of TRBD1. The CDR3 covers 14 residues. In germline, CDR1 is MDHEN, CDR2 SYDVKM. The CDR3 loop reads CASSFWTGYEKLFF.

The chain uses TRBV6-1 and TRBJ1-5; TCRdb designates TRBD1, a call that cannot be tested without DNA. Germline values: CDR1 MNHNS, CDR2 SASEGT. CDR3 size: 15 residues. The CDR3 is CASSGRTGQDQPQHF.

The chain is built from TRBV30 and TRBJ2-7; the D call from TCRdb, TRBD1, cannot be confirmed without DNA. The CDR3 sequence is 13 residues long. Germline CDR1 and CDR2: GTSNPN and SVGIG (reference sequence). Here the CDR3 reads CAWSGGHKYEQYF. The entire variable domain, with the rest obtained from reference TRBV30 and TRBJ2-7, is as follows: SQTIHQWPATLVQPVGSPLSLECTVEGTSNPNLYWYRQAAGRGLQLLFYSVGIGQISSEVPQNLSASRPQDRQFILSSKKLLLSDSGFYLCAWSGGHKYEQYFGPGTRLTVT.

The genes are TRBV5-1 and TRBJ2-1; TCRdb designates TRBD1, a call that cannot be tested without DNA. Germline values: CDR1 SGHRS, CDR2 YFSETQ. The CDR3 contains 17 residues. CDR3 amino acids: CASSFTGTGGSYNEQFF.

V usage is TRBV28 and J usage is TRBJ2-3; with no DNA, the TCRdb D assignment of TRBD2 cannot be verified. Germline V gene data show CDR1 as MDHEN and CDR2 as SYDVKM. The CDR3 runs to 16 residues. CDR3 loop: CASTRTSGRSTDTQYF.

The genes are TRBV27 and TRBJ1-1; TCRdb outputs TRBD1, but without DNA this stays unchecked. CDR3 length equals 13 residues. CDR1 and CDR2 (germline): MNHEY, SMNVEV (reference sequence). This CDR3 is CASSLIRGTEAFF.

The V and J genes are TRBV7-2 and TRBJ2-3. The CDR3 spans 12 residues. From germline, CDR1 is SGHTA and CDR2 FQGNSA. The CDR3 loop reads CASSQRWGTQYF.

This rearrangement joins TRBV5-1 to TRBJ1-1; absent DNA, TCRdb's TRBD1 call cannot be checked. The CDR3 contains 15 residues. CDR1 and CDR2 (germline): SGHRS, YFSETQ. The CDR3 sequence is CASSSNPGENTEAFF.

The CDR3 sequence: CASSSGSAETQYF. The V and J genes are TRBV7-2 and TRBJ2-5. The CDR3 length is 13 residues. CDR1 is SGHTA and CDR2 is FQGNSA in the germline V gene.

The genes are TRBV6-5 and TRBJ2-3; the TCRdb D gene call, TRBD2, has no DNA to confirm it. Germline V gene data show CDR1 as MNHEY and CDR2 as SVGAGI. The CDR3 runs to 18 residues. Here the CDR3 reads CASSYSDVGLEIGDTQYF.

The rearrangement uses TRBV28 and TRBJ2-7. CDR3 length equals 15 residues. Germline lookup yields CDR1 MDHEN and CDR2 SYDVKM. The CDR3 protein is CASSYLGRLPYEQYF. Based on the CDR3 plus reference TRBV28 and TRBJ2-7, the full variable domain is DVKVTQSSRYLVKRTGEKVFLECVQDMDHENMFWYRQDPGLGLRLIYFSYDVKMKEKGDIPEGYSVSREKKERFSLILESASTNQTSMYLCASSYLGRLPYEQYFGPGTRLTVT.

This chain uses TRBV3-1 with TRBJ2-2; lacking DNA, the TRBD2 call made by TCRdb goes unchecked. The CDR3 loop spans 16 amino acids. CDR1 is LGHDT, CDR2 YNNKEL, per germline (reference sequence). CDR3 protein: CASSHRTLAGPGELFF.

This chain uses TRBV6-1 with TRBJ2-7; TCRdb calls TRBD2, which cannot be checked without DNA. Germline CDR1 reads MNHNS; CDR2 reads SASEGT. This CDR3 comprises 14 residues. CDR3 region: CASTRDFSSYEQYF.